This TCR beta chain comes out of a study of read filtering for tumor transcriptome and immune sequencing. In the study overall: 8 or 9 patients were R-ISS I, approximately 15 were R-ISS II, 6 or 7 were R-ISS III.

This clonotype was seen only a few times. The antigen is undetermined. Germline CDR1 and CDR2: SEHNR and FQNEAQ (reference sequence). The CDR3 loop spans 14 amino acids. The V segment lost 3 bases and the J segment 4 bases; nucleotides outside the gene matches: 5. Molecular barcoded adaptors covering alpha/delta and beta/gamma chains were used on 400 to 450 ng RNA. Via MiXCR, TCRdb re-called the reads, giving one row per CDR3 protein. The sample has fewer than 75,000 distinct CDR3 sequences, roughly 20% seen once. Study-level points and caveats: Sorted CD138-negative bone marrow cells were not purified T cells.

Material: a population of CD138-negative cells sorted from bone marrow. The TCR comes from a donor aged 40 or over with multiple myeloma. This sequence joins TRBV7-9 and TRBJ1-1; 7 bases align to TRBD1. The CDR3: CASSLVTGPTEAFF. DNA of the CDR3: TGTGCCAGCAGCTTGGTGACAGGGCCCACTGAAGCTTTCTTT.